The 28 T cell receptor beta chains presented below share a single source sample, sequenced in a study of human T cells and chemical hapten exposure (dated by TCRdb to the early 2020s). What this sample's time point label stands for: patch test 2, 6 weeks after DPC sensitization. The treatment or condition label, read with the paper, signifies: therapeutic diphenylcyclopropenone sensitization with weekly scalp DPC. Total RNA was extracted from unfractionated whole blood that had been collected in Tempus Blood RNA tubes. The library came from RACE. Reads for this sample came from a NextSeq 500. The public reads were run again by TCRdb, first through fastp at Q25 and then through MiXCR, and only productive beta chains were kept. Under each unique CDR3 protein, matching rows form one entry showing the most common genes and DNA. In all, the sample holds about 42,000 distinct CDR3 sequences, and 9.5% to 10% of those were seen once. The ten most abundant clones make up 14% of the sample.

This specimen consisted of whole blood, obtained in connection with sensitization to the hapten diphenylcyclopropenone (DPC). These receptors were collected from a woman in her thirties with alopecia areata. Some clones in this sample may be carry-over from other donors' samples.

The rearrangement uses TRBV5-1 and TRBJ2-3; TRBD2 matches 14 bases. The CDR3 contains 16 residues. Germline V lookup: CDR1 SGHRS, CDR2 YFSETQ. Losses at the gene ends were 3 bases for V and 1 base for J; bases not matched to a gene: 1. This CDR3 is CASSSGLAGGTDTQYF. CDR3 DNA sequence: TGCGCCAGCAGCTCGGGACTAGCGGGGGGCACAGATACGCAGTATTTT. The full variable domain, its missing parts supplied by reference TRBV5-1 and TRBJ2-3, is KAGVTQTPRYLIKTRGQQVTLSCSPISGHRSVSWYQQTPGQGLQFLFEYFSETQRNKGNFPGRFSGRQFSNSRSEMNVSTLELGDSALYLCASSSGLAGGTDTQYFGPGTRLTVL.

In this sample, this clonotype turned up a few times. V gene TRBV3-1 combines with J gene TRBJ1-3; D not certain. CDR3 length equals 16 residues. The V end was cut by 3 bases, the J end by 0 bases, with 12 bases between. Germline V gene sequence: CDR1 LGHDT, CDR2 YNNKEL (reference sequence). The chain's CDR3 is CASSHEGSSSGNTIYF. CDR3 sequence (DNA): TGTGCCAGCAGCCACGAGGGCTCGAGCTCTGGAAACACCATATATTTT.

In this sample, this clonotype turned up a few times. This chain uses TRBV27 with TRBJ2-3; 10 bases agree with TRBD2. J was trimmed by 0 bases and V by 5 bases; bases with no gene match: 11. Looked up from germline, CDR1 is MNHEY and CDR2 is SMNVEV (reference sequence). This CDR3 has 18 residues. CDR3 nucleotide sequence: TGTGCCAGCAGTCTGGCTAGCGGGGGTTTCGGTAGCACAGATACGCAGTATTTT. This gives the protein CASSLASGGFGSTDTQYF.

This clonotype was seen only a few times. For the CDR3, the DNA is TGCAGCGTTCGGGACAGAGCGAACACCGGGGAGCTGTTTTTT. Protein product: CSVRDRANTGELFF. The V call is TRBV29-1, the J call TRBJ2-2; 7 bases line up with TRBD1. Germline V CDR1 and CDR2: SQVTM, ANQGSEA. This CDR3 spans 14 amino acids. The V gene end was trimmed by 5 bases and the J gene end by 0 bases; junction bases not matched to a gene: 3.

This clonotype has ten or more counts. The genes are TRBV6-2 or TRBV6-3 and TRBJ1-6; 8 bases align to TRBD1. This CDR3 region has 14 residues. J lost 9 bases, V lost 4 bases, and 5 bases had no gene match. CDR1 and CDR2 from the germline V gene are MNHEY and SVGEGT. The chain's CDR3 is CASSSDRGGSPLHF. The CDR3 nucleotides read TGTGCCAGCAGTTCCGACAGGGGTGGTTCACCCCTCCACTTT.

This clonotype showed up many times. This chain uses TRBV4-3 with TRBJ2-3, with 9 bases matching TRBD1. V gave up 3 bases and J gave up 3 bases; unmatched junction bases: 7. This CDR3 has 16 residues. Germline CDR1 LGHNA, CDR2 YSLEER. The chain's CDR3 is CASSQGTGLGTDTQYF. As DNA, the CDR3 is TGCGCCAGCAGCCAGGGGACAGGGCTAGGGACAGATACGCAGTATTTT.

The chain recombines TRBV12-3 or TRBV12-4 with TRBJ2-7; 8 bases are a match to TRBD1. The CDR3 sequence is 15 residues long. V was clipped by 4 bases and J by 2 bases; unmatched bases: 7. The CDR3 DNA reads TGTGCCAGCAGTTACGGGACAGGTCCCGCCTACGAGCAGTACTTC. It is translated as CASSYGTGPAYEQYF.

Ten or more counts support this clonotype. The chain combines TRBV7-8 with TRBJ1-5; unclear D gene. Germline CDR1 reads SGHVS; CDR2 reads FQNEAQ. Trimming cost V 5 bases and J 0 bases, with 17 bases left between them. This CDR3 region has 17 residues. Here the CDR3 reads CASSPRPQPYSNQPQHF. Here the CDR3 DNA reads TGTGCCAGCAGCCCTCGTCCCCAACCGTATAGCAATCAGCCCCAGCATTTT.

This clonotype was seen a few times. J is TRBJ1-2 and V is TRBV29-1; the D is unclear. Germline V gene data show CDR1 as SQVTM and CDR2 as ANQGSEA. V lost 2 bases, J lost 6 bases, and 10 bases lay in between. This CDR3 region has 12 residues. The CDR3 is CSVESSGDGYTF. CDR3 DNA sequence: TGCAGCGTTGAATCCTCTGGAGATGGCTACACCTTC.

This clonotype was counted ten times or more. The rearrangement links TRBV18 to TRBJ1-1; a weak D match, TRBD1 (5 bases). Germline values: CDR1 KGHSH, CDR2 LQKENI. Between the trimmed V and J ends, which lost 5 bases and 3 bases, there was a span of 10 bases. This CDR3 has 13 residues. The CDR3 protein is CASSRGGDTEAFF. The CDR3 DNA reads TGTGCCAGCTCAAGGGGCGGTGACACTGAAGCTTTCTTT.

Ten or more counts support this clonotype. The J gene is TRBJ1-6, the V gene TRBV30; D is perhaps TRBD1 (6 bases). This CDR3 spans 13 amino acids. Between the trimmed V and J ends, which lost 2 bases and 8 bases, there was a span of 10 bases. Germline CDR1 GTSNPN, CDR2 SVGIG (reference sequence). The CDR3 nucleotides are TGTGCCTGGAGTCTTGGGGGCGATTCACCCCTCCACTTT. This sequence encodes CAWSLGGDSPLHF.

This clonotype came up a few times. CDR3 DNA: TGCGCCAGCCGCCAACCGGGGGGAGTCAATGGCTACACCTTC. This gives the protein CASRQPGGVNGYTF. V and J are TRBV5-1 and TRBJ1-2, with D maybe TRBD1 (5 bases). The germline CDR1 and CDR2 sequences are SGHRS and YFSETQ. V was cut by 7 bases and J by 6 bases, with 19 bases left in between. This CDR3 has 14 residues.

Many counts were recorded for this clonotype. The chain couples TRBV19 to TRBJ1-3, with unresolved D. Deletions cut 7 bases from V and 4 bases from J, with 8 bases between. The CDR3 sequence is 12 residues long. Germline-derived CDR1 and CDR2 are LNHDA and SQIVND (reference sequence). In DNA, the CDR3 is TGTGCCAGTACCAAATCCGGAAACACCATATATTTT. Translated: CASTKSGNTIYF.

In its sample, this clonotype was seen a few times. This chain links TRBV2 with TRBJ1-1; 9 nucleotides line up with TRBD1. V lost 4 bases, J lost 3 bases, and 3 bases stayed unmatched. This CDR3 spans 14 amino acids. Germline CDR1 is SNHLY and CDR2 is FYNNEI. The CDR3 here is CASSGTGVYTEAFF. The CDR3 DNA reads TGTGCCAGCAGTGGGACAGGGGTGTACACTGAAGCTTTCTTT.

This clonotype has more than one count but fewer than ten. The chain carries TRBV9 and TRBJ2-7; no clear D. CDR1 and CDR2 (germline): SGDLS, YYNGEE. The germline V and J ends were trimmed by 4 bases and 2 bases, with 13 bases remaining between them. The CDR3 spans 14 residues. CDR3 residues: CASSPRFETYEQYF. The CDR3, as DNA: TGTGCCAGCAGCCCCCGTTTCGAGACCTACGAGCAGTACTTC.

The rearrangement uses TRBV5-1 and TRBJ2-7; D remains ambiguous. From germline, CDR1 is SGHRS and CDR2 YFSETQ. The CDR3 is made up of 13 amino acids. V lost 0 bases and J 4 bases, leaving 8 bases between the germline ends. This CDR3 is CASSLDPGYEQYF. CDR3 in DNA: TGCGCCAGCAGCTTGGATCCCGGGTACGAGCAGTACTTC.

The sample holds many counts of this clonotype. V usage is TRBV11-2 and J usage is TRBJ2-3; 8 positions agree with TRBD1. In germline, CDR1 is SGHAT, CDR2 FQNNGV. Germline trimming cut 5 bases from V and 2 bases from J; bases unmatched to any gene: 21. The CDR3 runs 20 residues. The CDR3 loop reads CASSDAPPGTGPYSTDTQYF. The CDR3 DNA follows: TGTGCCAGCAGCGACGCCCCCCCCGGGACAGGCCCCTACTCCACAGATACGCAGTATTTT.

This clonotype was detected ten times or more. J is TRBJ2-5 and V is TRBV27, with D possibly matching TRBD1 (6 bases). Trimming pared 5 bases from V and 5 bases from J, leaving 18 bases between. The germline V gene encodes CDR1 MNHEY and CDR2 SMNVEV (reference sequence). This CDR3 is 15 amino acids long. In DNA form, the CDR3 reads TGTGCCAGCAGTCATCGGACAGTAGAGGGTGAGACCCAGTACTTC. It specifies CASSHRTVEGETQYF.

In this sample, this clonotype turned up many times. CDR3 protein: CASSLYGGARYTQYF. The CDR3 nucleotides are TGTGCCAGCAGTTTGTATGGTGGGGCGCGGTATACGCAGTATTTT. The V call is TRBV28, the J call TRBJ2-3; D is possibly TRBD1 (5 bases). V lost 3 bases to trimming and J lost 7 bases, with 17 bases between them. CDR1 is MDHEN and CDR2 is SYDVKM in the germline V gene. This CDR3 contains 15 residues.

This clonotype was recorded many times. This chain uses TRBV27 with TRBJ1-5; no clear D gene. The CDR3 length is 13 residues. The V and J ends lost 5 bases and 0 bases respectively, with 5 bases between them. Germline V gene sequence: CDR1 MNHEY, CDR2 SMNVEV (reference sequence). The CDR3 is CASSTVSNQPQHF. The CDR3 coding sequence is TGTGCCAGCAGTACAGTTAGCAATCAGCCCCAGCATTTT.

This chain uses TRBV15 with TRBJ1-1; 7 nucleotides align to TRBD1. Germline V gives CDR1 LNHNV, CDR2 YYDKDF (reference sequence). J lost 4 bases, V lost 0 bases, and 11 bases had no gene match. This CDR3 contains 17 residues. The CDR3 protein is CATSRDRQGSGITEAFF. The CDR3, as DNA: TGTGCCACCAGCAGAGATCGACAGGGTTCGGGGATCACTGAAGCTTTCTTT.

This clonotype has only a few counts. The chain links TRBV14 to TRBJ1-1; D is undetermined. V was trimmed by 3 bases and J by 12 bases, leaving 14 bases between them. The CDR3 totals 12 residues. Germline-derived CDR1 and CDR2 are SGHDN and FVKESK. The CDR3 region is CASSHDTGSTFF. CDR3 nucleotides: TGTGCCAGCAGCCACGACACGGGTTCGACTTTCTTT.

The chain has TRBV14 and TRBJ2-1, with 8 bases aligning to TRBD1. V dropped 1 base and J dropped 6; count of bases not matched to a gene: 2. This CDR3 comprises 14 residues. Germline CDR1 is SGHDN and CDR2 is FVKESK. The CDR3 loop is CASSQATGGNEQFF. The CDR3 DNA reads as TGTGCCAGCAGCCAAGCTACAGGGGGCAATGAGCAGTTCTTC.

This clonotype was seen only a few times. This chain links TRBV5-4 with TRBJ1-6; 7 nucleotides align to TRBD1. This CDR3 has 15 amino acids. Germline V gives CDR1 SGHNT, CDR2 YYREEE (reference sequence). After removal of 4 bases from V and 5 bases from J, the junction contained 6 bases not matched to a gene. The CDR3 reads CASSRPGQNNSPLHF. The CDR3 DNA reads as TGTGCCAGCAGCCGACCGGGACAGAATAATTCACCCCTCCACTTT.

The V call is TRBV3-1, the J call TRBJ2-2; perhaps TRBD1 as D (6 bases). Trimming shortened V by 4 bases and J by 6 bases, and 12 bases separated the two germline ends. Germline V lookup: CDR1 LGHDT, CDR2 YNNKEL (reference sequence). The CDR3 loop spans 14 amino acids. CDR3 sequence reads: CASSRNRQAGELFF. The CDR3 bases are TGTGCCAGCAGCCGCAACCGACAGGCCGGGGAGCTGTTTTTT.

This clonotype was found many times. One end of the junction fails to match germline, which may point to a read error. The DNA of the CDR3 is TGTGCTAGCAGCGCCCGGACAGGGGGAACCGGGGAGCTGTTTTTT. It specifies CASSARTGGTGELFF. The chain couples TRBV7-7 to TRBJ2-2; 10 bases are a match to TRBD1. Germline-derived CDR1 and CDR2 are SSHAT and FNYEAQ (reference sequence). The CDR3 spans 15 residues.

This clonotype was detected only a few times. J is TRBJ2-7 and V is TRBV28, with D perhaps TRBD2 (5 bases). V gave up 3 bases and J gave up 0 bases, with 9 bases separating them. Germline assignment: CDR1 MDHEN and CDR2 SYDVKM. This CDR3 spans 14 amino acids. The CDR3 nucleotides read TGTGCCAGCAGTTTTGAAGGGAGCTCCTACGAGCAGTACTTC. Its translation: CASSFEGSSYEQYF.

Ten or more counts support this clonotype. V and J are TRBV6-5 and TRBJ2-1; tentatively, D is TRBD2 (6 bases). Looked up from germline, CDR1 is MNHEY and CDR2 is SVGAGI. Deletions cut 1 base from V and 3 bases from J, with 13 bases between. The CDR3 is 16 amino acids. CDR3: CASSYFGGAGYNEQFF. The DNA for the CDR3 is TGTGCCAGCAGTTACTTCGGCGGGGCCGGCTACAATGAGCAGTTCTTC.